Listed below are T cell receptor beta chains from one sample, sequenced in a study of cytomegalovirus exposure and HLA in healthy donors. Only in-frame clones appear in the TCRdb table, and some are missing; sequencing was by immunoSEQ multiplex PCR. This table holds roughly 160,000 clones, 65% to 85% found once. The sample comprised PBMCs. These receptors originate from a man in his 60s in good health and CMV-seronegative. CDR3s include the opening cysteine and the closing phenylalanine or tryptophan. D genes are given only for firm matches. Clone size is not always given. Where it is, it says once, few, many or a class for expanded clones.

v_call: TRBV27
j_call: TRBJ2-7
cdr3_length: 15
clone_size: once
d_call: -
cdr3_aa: CASSKPQLSSYEQYF
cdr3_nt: TGTGCCAGCAGCAAGCCCCAATTGAGCTCCTACGAGCAGTACTTC

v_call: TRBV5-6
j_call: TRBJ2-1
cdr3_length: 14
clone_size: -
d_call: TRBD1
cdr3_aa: CAGQLTGAYNEQFF
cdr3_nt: TGTGCCGGTCAACTGACAGGGGCCTACAATGAGCAGTTCTTC

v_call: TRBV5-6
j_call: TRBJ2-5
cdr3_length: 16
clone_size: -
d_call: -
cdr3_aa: CASSLFDAGRPETQYF
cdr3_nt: TGTGCCAGCAGCTTGTTCGATGCGGGTCGTCCAGAGACCCAGTACTTC

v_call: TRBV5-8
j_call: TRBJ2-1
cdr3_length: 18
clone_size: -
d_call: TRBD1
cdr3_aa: CASSVRGLRDSSYNEQFF
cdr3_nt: TGTGCCAGCAGCGTAAGGGGTCTCAGGGACAGCTCCTACAATGAGCAGTTCTTC

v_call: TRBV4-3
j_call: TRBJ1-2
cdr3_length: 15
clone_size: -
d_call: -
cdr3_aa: CASSQGSRQNYGYTF
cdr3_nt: TGCGCCAGCAGCCAAGGGTCGCGGCAGAACTATGGCTACACCTTC

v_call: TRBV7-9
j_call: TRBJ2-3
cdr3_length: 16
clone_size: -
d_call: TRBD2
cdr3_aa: CASSAGLAGRTDTQYF
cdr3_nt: TGTGCCAGCAGTGCTGGACTAGCGGGCCGCACAGATACGCAGTATTTT

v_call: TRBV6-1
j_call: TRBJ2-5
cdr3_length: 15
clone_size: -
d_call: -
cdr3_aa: CASRSHTNTGETQYF
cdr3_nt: TGTGCCAGCAGGAGTCATACCAATACTGGAGAGACCCAGTACTTC

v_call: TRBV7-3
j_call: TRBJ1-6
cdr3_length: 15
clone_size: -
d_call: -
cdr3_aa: CASSLYSSYNSPLHF
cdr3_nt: TGTGCCAGCAGCTTATACAGCTCCTATAATTCACCCCTCCACTTT

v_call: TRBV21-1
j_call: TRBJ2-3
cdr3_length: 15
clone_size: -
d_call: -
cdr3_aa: CASSRGGSRADTQYF
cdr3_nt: TGTGCCAGCAGCAGAGGCGGGAGTCGCGCAGATACGCAGTATTTT

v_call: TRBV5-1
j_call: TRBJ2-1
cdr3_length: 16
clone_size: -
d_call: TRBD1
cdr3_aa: CASREVLTGGYNEQFF
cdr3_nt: TGCGCCAGCAGGGAAGTCCTGACAGGGGGCTACAATGAGCAGTTCTTC

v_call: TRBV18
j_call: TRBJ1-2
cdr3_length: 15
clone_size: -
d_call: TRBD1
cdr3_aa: CASSPLIGQGDGYTF
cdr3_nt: TGTGCCAGCTCACCACTTATCGGACAGGGGGATGGCTACACCTTC

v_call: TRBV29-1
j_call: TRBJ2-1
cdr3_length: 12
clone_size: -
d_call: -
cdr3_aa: CSTVRTVNEQFF
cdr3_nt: TGCAGCACGGTGAGGACAGTAAATGAGCAGTTCTTC

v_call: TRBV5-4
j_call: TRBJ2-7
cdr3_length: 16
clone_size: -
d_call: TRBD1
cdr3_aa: CASSLAVTGYSYEQYF
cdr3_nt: TGTGCCAGCAGCTTGGCGGTGACAGGGTATTCCTACGAGCAGTACTTC

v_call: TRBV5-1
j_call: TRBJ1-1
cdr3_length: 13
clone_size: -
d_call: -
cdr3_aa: CASSLGGGTEAFF
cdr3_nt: TGCGCCAGCAGCTTGGGAGGCGGGACTGAAGCTTTCTTT

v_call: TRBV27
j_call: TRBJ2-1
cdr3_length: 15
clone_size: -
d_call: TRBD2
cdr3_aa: CASSLWLGGGNEQFF
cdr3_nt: TGTGCCAGCAGTTTGTGGCTAGGCGGGGGCAATGAGCAGTTCTTC

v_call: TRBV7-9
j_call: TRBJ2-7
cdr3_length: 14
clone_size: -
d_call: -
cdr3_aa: CASSPSPSSYEQYF
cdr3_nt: TGTGCCAGCAGTCCTAGTCCGAGCTCCTACGAGCAGTACTTC

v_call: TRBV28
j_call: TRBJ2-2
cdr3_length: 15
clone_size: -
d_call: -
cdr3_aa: CAIPSGLTNTGELFF
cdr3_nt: TGTGCCATCCCCTCGGGACTTACGAACACCGGGGAGCTGTTTTTT

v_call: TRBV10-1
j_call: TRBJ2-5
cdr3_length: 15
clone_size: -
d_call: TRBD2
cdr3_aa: CASNRAGLASETQYF
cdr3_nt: TGCGCCAGCAACCGTGCCGGACTAGCGTCAGAGACCCAGTACTTC

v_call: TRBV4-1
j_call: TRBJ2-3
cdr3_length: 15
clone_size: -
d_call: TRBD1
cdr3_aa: CASSHMHRGTDTQYF
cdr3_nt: TGCGCCAGCAGCCACATGCACAGGGGAACAGATACGCAGTATTTT

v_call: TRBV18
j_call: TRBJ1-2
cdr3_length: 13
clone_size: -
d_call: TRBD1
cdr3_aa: CASSSRDSYGYTF
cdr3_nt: TGTGCCAGCTCAAGCCGGGACAGCTATGGCTACACCTTC

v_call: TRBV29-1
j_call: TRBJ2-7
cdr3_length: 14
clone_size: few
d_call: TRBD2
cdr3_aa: CSVGTGGEVDEQYF
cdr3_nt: TGCAGCGTTGGCACCGGGGGGGAAGTCGACGAGCAGTACTTC

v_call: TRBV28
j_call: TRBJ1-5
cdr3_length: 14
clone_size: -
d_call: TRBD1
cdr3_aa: CASSLGTGDQPQHF
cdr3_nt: TGTGCCAGCAGTCTTGGGACAGGGGATCAGCCCCAGCATTTT

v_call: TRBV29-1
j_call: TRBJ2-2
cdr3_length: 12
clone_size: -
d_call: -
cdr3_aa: CSLPGDTGELFF
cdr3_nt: TGCAGCCTCCCAGGGGACACCGGGGAGCTGTTTTTT

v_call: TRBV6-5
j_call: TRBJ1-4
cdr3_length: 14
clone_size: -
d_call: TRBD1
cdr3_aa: CASTFTGADEKLFF
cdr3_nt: TGTGCCAGCACCTTCACAGGGGCGGATGAAAAACTGTTTTTT

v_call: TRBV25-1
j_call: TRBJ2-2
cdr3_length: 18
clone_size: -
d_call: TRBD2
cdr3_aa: CASGSRGVQRPNTGELFF
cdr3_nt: TGTGCCAGCGGCTCCCGGGGGGTTCAGCGGCCTAACACCGGGGAGCTGTTTTTT

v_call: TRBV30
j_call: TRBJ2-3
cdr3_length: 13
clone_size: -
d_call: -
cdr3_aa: CAWSGGSTDTQYF
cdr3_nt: TGTGCCTGGAGCGGCGGGAGCACAGATACGCAGTATTTT

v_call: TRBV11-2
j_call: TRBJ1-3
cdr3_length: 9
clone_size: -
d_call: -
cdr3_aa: CASRNTIYF
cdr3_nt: TGTGCCAGCCGTAACACCATATATTTT

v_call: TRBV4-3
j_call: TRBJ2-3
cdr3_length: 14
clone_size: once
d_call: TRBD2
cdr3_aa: CASSQERESDTQYF
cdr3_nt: TGCGCCAGCAGCCAAGAGCGGGAGTCAGATACGCAGTATTTT

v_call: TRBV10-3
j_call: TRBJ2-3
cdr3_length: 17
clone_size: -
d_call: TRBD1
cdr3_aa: CAISRSTTGGVSDTQYF
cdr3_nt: TGTGCCATCAGCCGCTCTACTACAGGGGGCGTTTCAGATACGCAGTATTTT

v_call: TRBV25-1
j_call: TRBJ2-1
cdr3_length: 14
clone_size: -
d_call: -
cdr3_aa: CASSERKTSNEQFF
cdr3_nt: TGTGCCAGCAGTGAGCGAAAGACAAGCAATGAGCAGTTCTTC

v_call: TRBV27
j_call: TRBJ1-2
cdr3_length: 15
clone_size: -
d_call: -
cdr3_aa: CASSTSGGGTYGYTF
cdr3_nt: TGTGCCAGCAGTACCTCCGGGGGGGGCACGTATGGCTACACCTTC

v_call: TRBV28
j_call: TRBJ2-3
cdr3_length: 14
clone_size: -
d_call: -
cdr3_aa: CASSPSGWPRTQYF
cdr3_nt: TGTGCCAGCAGCCCCTCGGGGTGGCCTCGCACGCAGTATTTT

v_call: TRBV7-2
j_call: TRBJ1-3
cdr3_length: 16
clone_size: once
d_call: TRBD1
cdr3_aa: CASSLGMQGDGNTIYF
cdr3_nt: TGTGCCAGCAGCTTAGGCATGCAGGGGGACGGAAACACCATATATTTT

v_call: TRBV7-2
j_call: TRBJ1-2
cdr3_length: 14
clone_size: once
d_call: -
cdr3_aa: CASSLFREGSGYTF
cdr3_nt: TGTGCCAGCAGCTTATTCAGGGAAGGTTCTGGCTACACCTTC

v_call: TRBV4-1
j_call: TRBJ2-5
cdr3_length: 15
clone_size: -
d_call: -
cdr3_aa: CASSQVGGLQETQYF
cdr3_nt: TGCGCCAGCAGCCAAGTTGGCGGCTTACAAGAGACCCAGTACTTC

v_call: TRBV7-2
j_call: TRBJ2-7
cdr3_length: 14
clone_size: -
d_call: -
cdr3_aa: CASSSAGVSYEQYF
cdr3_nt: TGTGCCAGCAGCTCGGCAGGGGTTTCCTACGAGCAGTACTTC

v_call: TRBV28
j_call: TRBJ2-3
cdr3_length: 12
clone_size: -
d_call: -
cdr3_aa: CASSPYLDTQYF
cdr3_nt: TGTGCCAGCAGTCCCTACTTAGATACGCAGTATTTT

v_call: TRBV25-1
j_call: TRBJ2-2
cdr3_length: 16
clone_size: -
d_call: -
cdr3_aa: CASSHTGEAPPGELFF
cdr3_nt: TGTGCCAGCAGTCATACCGGAGAGGCCCCCCCCGGGGAGCTGTTTTTT

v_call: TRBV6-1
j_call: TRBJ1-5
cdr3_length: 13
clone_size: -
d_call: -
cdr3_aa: CASRWQVDQPQHF
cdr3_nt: TGTGCCAGCAGATGGCAGGTCGATCAGCCCCAGCATTTT

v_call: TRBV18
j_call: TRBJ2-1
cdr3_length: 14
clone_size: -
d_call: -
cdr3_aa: CASSPGSSYNEQFF
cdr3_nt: TGTGCCAGCTCACCAGGGAGCTCCTACAATGAGCAGTTCTTC

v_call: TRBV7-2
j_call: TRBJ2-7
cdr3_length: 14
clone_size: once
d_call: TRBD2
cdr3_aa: CASSLSGGPREQYF
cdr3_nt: TGTGCCAGCAGCTTATCGGGGGGGCCTCGGGAGCAGTACTTC

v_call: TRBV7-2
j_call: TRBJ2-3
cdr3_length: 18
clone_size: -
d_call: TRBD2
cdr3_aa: CASSLKLRGASSTDTQYF
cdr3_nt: TGTGCCAGCAGCTTAAAGTTGCGGGGGGCCTCTAGCACAGATACGCAGTATTTT

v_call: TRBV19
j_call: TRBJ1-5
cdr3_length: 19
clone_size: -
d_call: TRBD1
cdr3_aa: CASSNRGGQGLLSNQPQHF
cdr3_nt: TGTGCCAGTAGTAACCGTGGGGGACAGGGTCTATTAAGCAATCAGCCCCAGCATTTT

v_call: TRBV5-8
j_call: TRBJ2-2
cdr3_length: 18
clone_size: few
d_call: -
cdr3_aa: CASSFARAGPPNTGELFF
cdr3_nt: TGTGCCAGCAGCTTTGCTCGGGCAGGGCCCCCGAACACCGGGGAGCTGTTTTTT

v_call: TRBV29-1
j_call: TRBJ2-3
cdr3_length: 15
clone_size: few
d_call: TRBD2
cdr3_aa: CSVEDPLAGGDTQYF
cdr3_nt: TGCAGCGTTGAAGATCCTCTAGCGGGGGGAGATACGCAGTATTTT

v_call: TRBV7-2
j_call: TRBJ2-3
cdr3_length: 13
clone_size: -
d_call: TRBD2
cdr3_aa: CASSGRVRDTQYF
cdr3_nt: TGTGCCAGCAGCGGGAGGGTCAGAGATACGCAGTATTTT

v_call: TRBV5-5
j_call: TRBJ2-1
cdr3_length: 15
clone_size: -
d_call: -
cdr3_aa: CASSNLRTGVSEQFF
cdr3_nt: TGTGCCAGCAGCAACCTTCGCACGGGGGTAAGTGAGCAGTTCTTC

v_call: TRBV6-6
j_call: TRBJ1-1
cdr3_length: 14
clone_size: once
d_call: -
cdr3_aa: CASSFGALVAEAFF
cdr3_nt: TGTGCCAGCAGTTTTGGGGCCTTAGTGGCTGAAGCTTTCTTT

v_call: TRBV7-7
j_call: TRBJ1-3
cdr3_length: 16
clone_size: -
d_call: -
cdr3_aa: CASSLGYHGSGNTIYF
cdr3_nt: TGTGCCAGCAGCTTAGGCTACCACGGCTCTGGAAACACCATATATTTT